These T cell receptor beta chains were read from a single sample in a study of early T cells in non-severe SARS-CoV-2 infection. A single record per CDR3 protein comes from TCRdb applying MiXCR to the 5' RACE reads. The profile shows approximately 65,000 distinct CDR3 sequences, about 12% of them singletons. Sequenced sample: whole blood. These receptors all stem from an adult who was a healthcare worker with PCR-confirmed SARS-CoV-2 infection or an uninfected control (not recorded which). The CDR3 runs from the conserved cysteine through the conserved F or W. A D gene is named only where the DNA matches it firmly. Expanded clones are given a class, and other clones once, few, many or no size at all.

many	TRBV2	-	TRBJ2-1	TGTGCCATCGGGTGGAATGAGCAGTTCTTC	CAIGWNEQFF
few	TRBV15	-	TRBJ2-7	TGTGCCACCAGCAGAGACAGGGGCCACGAGCAGTACTTC	CATSRDRGHEQYF
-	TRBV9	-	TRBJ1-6	TGTGCCAGCAGCGTAAGGGGCGTCAATTCACCCCTCCACTTT	CASSVRGVNSPLHF
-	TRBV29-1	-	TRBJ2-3	TGCAGCGTTGCCTGGGAGTATACGCAGTATTTT	CSVAWEYTQYF
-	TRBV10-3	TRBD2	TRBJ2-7	TGTGCCATCACTCAGACTAGCGGGGGATACGAGCAGTACTTC	CAITQTSGGYEQYF
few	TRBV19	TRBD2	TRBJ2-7	TGTGCCAGTAGTATAGGAGGCGGGGGTTCCTACGAGCAGTACTTC	CASSIGGGGSYEQYF
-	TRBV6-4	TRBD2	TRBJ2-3	TGTGCCAGCAGTGGGGGACTAGCCACAGATACGCAGTATTTT	CASSGGLATDTQYF
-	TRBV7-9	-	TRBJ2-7	TGTGCCAGCAGCTTAGAGGACTACTACGAGCAGTACTTC	CASSLEDYYEQYF
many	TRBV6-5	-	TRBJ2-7	TGTGCCAGCAGCCTCATGACAGGCTTCTCCTACGAGCAGTACTTC	CASSLMTGFSYEQYF
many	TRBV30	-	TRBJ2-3	TGTGCCTGGAGTGTGGGGGGGGCCACAGATACGCAGTATTTT	CAWSVGGATDTQYF
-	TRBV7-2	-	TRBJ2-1	TGTGCCAGCAGCCCCCTGCTGAGAGGGGTATCCTACAATGAGCAGTTCTTC	CASSPLLRGVSYNEQFF
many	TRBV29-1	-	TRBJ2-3	TGCAGCGTTGACAGCACAGATACGCAGTATTTT	CSVDSTDTQYF
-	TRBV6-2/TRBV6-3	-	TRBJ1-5	TGTGCCAGCAGTCCGGACAGTTATCAGCCCCAGCATTTT	CASSPDSYQPQHF
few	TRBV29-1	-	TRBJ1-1	TGCAGCGCGGGGGTAGGGAACACTGAAGCTTTCTTT	CSAGVGNTEAFF
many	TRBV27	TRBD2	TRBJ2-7	TGTGCCAGCAGGAGGAGCGGGGGGGCCTACGAGCAGTACTTC	CASRRSGGAYEQYF
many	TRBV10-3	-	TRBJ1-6	TGTGCCATCAGTGAGTCCCAGGGCTCAGGGAATTCACCCCTCCACTTT	CAISESQGSGNSPLHF
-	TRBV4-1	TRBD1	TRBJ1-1	TGCGCCAGCAGAAAACAGGGGGCGGACACTGAAGCTTTCTTT	CASRKQGADTEAFF
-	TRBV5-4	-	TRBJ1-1	TGTGCCAGCAGCTCCCGGACAGATGATACTGAAGCTTTCTTT	CASSSRTDDTEAFF
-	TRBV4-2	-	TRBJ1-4	TGTGCCAGCAGCCAAGAAAACGGCCAGGGCGACGAAAAACTGTTTTTT	CASSQENGQGDEKLFF
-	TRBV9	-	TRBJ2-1	TGTGCCAGCAGCGTAGTAGGGGATAGCGTCCCCTACAATGAGCAGTTCTTC	CASSVVGDSVPYNEQFF
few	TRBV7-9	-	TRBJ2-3	TGTGCCAGCAGCCCCGGGGGAGGCCGAGATACGCAGTATTTT	CASSPGGGRDTQYF
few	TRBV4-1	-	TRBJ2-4	TGCGCCAGCAGCCGGACCCAAAACATTCAGTACTTC	CASSRTQNIQYF
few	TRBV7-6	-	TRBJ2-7	TGTGCCAGCAGCTTCAGCTTGGGGGAGCAGTACTTC	CASSFSLGEQYF
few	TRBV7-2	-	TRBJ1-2	TGTGCCAGCAGCCCATACAGGGATTTGGGCTACACCTTC	CASSPYRDLGYTF
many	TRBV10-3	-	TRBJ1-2	TGTGCCACCGGTGGGTTGAACTATGGCTACACCTTC	CATGGLNYGYTF
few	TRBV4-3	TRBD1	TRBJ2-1	TGCGCCAGCAGCCAAGATGGACAGGGGGGGCCTGGGGATGAGCAGTTCTTC	CASSQDGQGGPGDEQFF
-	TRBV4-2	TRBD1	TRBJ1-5	TGTGCCAGCAGCCAGCCCGGGACAGGGACCGGTCAGCCCCAGCATTTT	CASSQPGTGTGQPQHF
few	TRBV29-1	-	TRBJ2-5	TGCAGCGTGTGGGTCAGCAGCCAAGAGACCCAGTACTTC	CSVWVSSQETQYF
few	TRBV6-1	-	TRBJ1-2	TGTGCCAGCAGCCTGCAGGAGGATGACACCTTC	CASSLQEDDTF
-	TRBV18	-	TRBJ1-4	TGTGCCAGCTCACTCACGACAGCAACTAATGAAAAACTGTTTTTT	CASSLTTATNEKLFF
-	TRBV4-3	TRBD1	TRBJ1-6	TGCGCCAGCAGCCAGACGGACAGGGATAATTCACCCCTCCACTTT	CASSQTDRDNSPLHF
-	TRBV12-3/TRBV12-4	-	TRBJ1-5	TGTGCCAGCAGTTTAGGTTGGGGGAGGAATCAGCCCCAGCATTTT	CASSLGWGRNQPQHF
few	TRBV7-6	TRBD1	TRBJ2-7	TGTGCCAGCAGCCCTCGAGGGACAGGGAGAGAGCAGTACTTC	CASSPRGTGREQYF
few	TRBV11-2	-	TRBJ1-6	TGTGCCAGCAGCTTTCAGGCTAGCTCCTATAATTCACCCCTCCACTTT	CASSFQASSYNSPLHF
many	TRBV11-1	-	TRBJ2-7	TGTGCCAGCAGCTCCAGGGATACCTACGAGCAGTACTTC	CASSSRDTYEQYF
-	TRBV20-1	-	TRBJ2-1	TGCAGTGCTGAGGAGGGTAATGAGCAGTTCTTC	CSAEEGNEQFF
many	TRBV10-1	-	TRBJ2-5	TGCGCCAGCAGCCCCGGGACAAGACAAGAGACCCAGTACTTC	CASSPGTRQETQYF
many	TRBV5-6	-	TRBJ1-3	TGTGCCAGCACCAAGACCGCCCGGGGGACGGTCTCTGGAAACACCATATATTTT	CASTKTARGTVSGNTIYF
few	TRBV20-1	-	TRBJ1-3	TGCAGTGCTAGCGATTACAGGTCTGGAAACACCATATATTTT	CSASDYRSGNTIYF
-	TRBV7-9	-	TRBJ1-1	TGTGCCAGCAGCTTAGGGTTCCCCCGACCAGCTTTCTTT	CASSLGFPRPAFF
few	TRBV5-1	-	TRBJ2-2	TGCGCCAGCAGCTTGGACAGCATAAGAGTAACCGGGGAGCTGTTTTTT	CASSLDSIRVTGELFF
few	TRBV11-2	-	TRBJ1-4	TGTGCCAGCAGCTCGATGGGGCAAGCTAATGAAAAACTGTTTTTT	CASSSMGQANEKLFF
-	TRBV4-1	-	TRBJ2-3	TGCGCCAGCAGCCCGATAGCCTGGGCAGATACGCAGTATTTT	CASSPIAWADTQYF
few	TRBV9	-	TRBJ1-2	TGTGCCAGCAGAAGCGACGGGGCCGGCGGCTACACCTTC	CASRSDGAGGYTF
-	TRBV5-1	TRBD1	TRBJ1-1	TGCGCCAGCAGCGACGGGACAGGGGGCTTGAACACTGAAGCTTTCTTT	CASSDGTGGLNTEAFF
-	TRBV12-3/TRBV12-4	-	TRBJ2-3	TGTGCCAGCAGTTCCGGGGGACACTGGGGCACAGATACGCAGTATTTT	CASSSGGHWGTDTQYF
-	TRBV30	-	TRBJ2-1	TGTGCCTGGAGTAGAAGTTTGGCAAATGATGAGCAGTTCTTC	CAWSRSLANDEQFF
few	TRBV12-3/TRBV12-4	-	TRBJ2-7	TGTGCCAGCAGCCCGTCGGCGCAGGGGAACGAGCAGTACTTC	CASSPSAQGNEQYF
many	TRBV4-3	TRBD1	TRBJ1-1	TGCGCCAGCAGCCAAAATTATCGGACCTACACGATGACAGGGAAAAACACTGAAGCTTTCTTT	CASSQNYRTYTMTGKNTEAFF
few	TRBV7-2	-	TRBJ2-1	TGTGCCAGCAGCAAGGGACGGACTCTTTACAATGAGCAGTTCTTC	CASSKGRTLYNEQFF